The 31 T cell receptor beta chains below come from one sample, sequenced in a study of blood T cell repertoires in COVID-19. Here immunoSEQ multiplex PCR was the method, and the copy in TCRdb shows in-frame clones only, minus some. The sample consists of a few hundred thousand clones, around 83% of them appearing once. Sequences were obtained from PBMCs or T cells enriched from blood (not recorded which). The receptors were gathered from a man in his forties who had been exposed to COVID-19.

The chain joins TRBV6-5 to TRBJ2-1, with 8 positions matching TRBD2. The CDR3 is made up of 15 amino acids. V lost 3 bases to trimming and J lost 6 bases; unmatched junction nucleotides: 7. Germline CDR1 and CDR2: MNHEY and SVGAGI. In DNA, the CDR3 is TGTGCCAGCAGTTATCTAGCGGGTGTACTCAATGAGCAGTTCTTC. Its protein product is CASSYLAGVLNEQFF.

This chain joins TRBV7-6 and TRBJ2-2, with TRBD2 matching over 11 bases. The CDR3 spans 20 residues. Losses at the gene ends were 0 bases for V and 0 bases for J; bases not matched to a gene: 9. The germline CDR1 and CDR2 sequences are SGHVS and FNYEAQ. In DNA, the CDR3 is TGTGCCAGCAGCTTAGCGGGGTTTCTAGCGGGAGGATCGAACACCGGGGAGCTGTTTTTT. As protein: CASSLAGFLAGGSNTGELFF.

CDR3 DNA: TGTGCCATCAGTGAGTCGATCGGGTCTAACACTGAAGCTTTCTTT. It is translated as CAISESIGSNTEAFF. The chain has TRBV10-3 and TRBJ1-1; D gene uncertain. The CDR3 has 15 amino acids. Deletions cut 0 bases from V and 2 bases from J, with 10 bases between. Germline-derived CDR1 and CDR2 are ENHRY and SYGVKD.

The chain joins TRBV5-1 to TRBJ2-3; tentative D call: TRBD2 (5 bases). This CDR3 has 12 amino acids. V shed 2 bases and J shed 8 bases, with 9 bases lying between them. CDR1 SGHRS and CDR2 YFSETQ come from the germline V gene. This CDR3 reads CASSFTEGTQYF. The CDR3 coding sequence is TGCGCCAGCAGCTTTACAGAGGGTACGCAGTATTTT.

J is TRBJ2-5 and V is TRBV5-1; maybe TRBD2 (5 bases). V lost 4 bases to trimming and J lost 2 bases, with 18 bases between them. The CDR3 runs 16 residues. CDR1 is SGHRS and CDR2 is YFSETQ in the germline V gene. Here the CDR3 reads CASSTDWATGQETQYF. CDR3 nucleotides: TGCGCCAGCAGCACGGACTGGGCCACGGGGCAAGAGACCCAGTACTTC.

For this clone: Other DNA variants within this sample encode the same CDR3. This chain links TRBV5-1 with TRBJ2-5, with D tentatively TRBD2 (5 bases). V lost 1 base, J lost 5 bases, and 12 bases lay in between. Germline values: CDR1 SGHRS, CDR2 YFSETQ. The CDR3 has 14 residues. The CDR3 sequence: CASSLSGVGETQYF. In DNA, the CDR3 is TGCGCCAGCAGCTTGTCCGGGGTGGGTGAGACCCAGTACTTC.

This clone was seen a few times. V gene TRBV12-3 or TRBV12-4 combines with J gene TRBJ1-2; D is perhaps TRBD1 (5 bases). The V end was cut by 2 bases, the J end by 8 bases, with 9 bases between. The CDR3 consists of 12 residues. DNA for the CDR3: TGTGCCAGCAGTTTATGGGGGGACGGCTACACCTTC. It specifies CASSLWGDGYTF.

CDR3 nucleotides: TGTGCCAGCAGCCAAATGGTCCCTAAGTACGAGCAGTACTTC. Encoded protein: CASSQMVPKYEQYF. The chain couples TRBV3-1 (or the pseudogene TRBV3-2) to TRBJ2-7; D gene unclear. The germline V gene has CDR1 LGHDT and CDR2 YNNKEL (reference sequence). This CDR3 is 14 amino acids long. Trimming removed 2 bases at V and 4 bases at J, with 12 bases between.

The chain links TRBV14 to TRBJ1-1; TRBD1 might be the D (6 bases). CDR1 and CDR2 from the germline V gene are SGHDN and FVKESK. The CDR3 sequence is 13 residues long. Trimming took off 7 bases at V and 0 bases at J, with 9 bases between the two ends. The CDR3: CASNGQMNTEAFF. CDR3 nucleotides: TGTGCCAGCAACGGACAGATGAACACTGAAGCTTTCTTT. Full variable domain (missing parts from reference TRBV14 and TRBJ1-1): EAGVTQFPSHSVIEKGQTVTLRCDPISGHDNLYWYRRVMGKEIKFLLHFVKESKQDESGMPNNRFLAERTGGTYSTLKVQPAELEDSGVYFCASNGQMNTEAFFGQGTRLTVV.

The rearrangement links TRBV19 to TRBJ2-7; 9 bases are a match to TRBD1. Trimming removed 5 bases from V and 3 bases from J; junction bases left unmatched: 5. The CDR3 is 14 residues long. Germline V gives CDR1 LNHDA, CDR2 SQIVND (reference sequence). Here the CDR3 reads CASSRQGVDYEQYF. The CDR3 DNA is TGTGCCAGTAGTCGACAGGGGGTAGACTACGAGCAGTACTTC.

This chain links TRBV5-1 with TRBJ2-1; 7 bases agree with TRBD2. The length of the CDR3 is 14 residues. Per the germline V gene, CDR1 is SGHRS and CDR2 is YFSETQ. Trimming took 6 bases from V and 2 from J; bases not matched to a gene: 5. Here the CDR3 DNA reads TGCGCCAGCACCGTAGCGGGTCCCTACAATGAGCAGTTCTTC. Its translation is CASTVAGPYNEQFF.

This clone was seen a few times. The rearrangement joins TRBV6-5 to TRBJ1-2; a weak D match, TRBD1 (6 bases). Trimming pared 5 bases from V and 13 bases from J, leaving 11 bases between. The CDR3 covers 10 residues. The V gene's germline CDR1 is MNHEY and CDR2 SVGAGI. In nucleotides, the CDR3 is TGTGCCAGCAGTCCACAGGGCCTCACCTTC. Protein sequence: CASSPQGLTF.

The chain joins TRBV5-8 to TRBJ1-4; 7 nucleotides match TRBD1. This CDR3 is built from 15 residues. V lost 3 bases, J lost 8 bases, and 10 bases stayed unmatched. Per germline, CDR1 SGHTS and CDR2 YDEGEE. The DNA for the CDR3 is TGTGCCAGCAGCTGGGGTAGGGGGCAGAGAGAAAAACTGTTTTTT. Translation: CASSWGRGQREKLFF.

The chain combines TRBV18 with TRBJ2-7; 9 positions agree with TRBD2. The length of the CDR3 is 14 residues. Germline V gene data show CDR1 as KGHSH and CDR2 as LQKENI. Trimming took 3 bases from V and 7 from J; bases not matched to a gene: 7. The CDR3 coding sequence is TGTGCCAGCTCACCGTTAGCGGGAGCGAAAGAGCAGTACTTC. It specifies CASSPLAGAKEQYF.

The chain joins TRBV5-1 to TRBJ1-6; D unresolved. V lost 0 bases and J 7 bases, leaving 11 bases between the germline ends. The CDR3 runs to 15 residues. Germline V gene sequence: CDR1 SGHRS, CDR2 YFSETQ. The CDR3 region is CASSLDSLGNSPLHF. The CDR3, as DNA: TGCGCCAGCAGCTTGGACAGTTTAGGAAATTCACCCCTCCACTTT.

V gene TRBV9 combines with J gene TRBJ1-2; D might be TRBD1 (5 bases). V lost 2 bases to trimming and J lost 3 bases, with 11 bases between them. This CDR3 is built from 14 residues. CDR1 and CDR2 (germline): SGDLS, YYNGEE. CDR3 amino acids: CASSVQGLDYGYTF. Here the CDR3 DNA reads TGTGCCAGCAGCGTGCAGGGTCTTGACTATGGCTACACCTTC.

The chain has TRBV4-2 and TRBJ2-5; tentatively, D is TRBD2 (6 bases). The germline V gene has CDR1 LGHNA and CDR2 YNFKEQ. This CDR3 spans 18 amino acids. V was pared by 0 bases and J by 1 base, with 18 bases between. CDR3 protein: CASSQDGRGPRGQETQYF. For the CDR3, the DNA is TGTGCCAGCAGCCAAGATGGGCGAGGCCCGCGGGGCCAAGAGACCCAGTACTTC.

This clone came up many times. The CDR3 spells CAWTSGTYEQYF. As DNA, the CDR3 is TGTGCCTGGACAAGCGGGACCTACGAGCAGTACTTC. V and J are TRBV30 and TRBJ2-7, with 7 bases aligning to TRBD2. CDR3 length equals 12 residues. V shed 4 bases and J 2 bases; nucleotides not matched to a gene: 2. Germline values: CDR1 GTSNPN, CDR2 SVGIG (reference sequence).

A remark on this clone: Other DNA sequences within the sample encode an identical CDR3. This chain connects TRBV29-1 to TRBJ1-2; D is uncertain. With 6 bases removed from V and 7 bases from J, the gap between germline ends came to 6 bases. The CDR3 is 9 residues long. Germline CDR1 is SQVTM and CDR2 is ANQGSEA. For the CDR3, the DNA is TGCAGCGTGGCCTCTGGCTACACCTTC. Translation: CSVASGYTF.

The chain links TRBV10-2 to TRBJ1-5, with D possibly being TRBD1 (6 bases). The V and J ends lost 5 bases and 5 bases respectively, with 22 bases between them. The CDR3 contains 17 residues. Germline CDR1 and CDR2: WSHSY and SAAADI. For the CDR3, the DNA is TGCGCCAGCAGTCCCTCTGCCGGGACAAGGAGACATCAGCCCCAGCATTTT. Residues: CASSPSAGTRRHQPQHF.

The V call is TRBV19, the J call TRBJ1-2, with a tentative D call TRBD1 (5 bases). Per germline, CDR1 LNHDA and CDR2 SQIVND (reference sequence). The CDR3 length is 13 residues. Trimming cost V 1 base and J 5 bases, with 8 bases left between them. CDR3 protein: CASSIGGTYGYTF. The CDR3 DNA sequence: TGTGCCAGTAGTATAGGCGGGACGTATGGCTACACCTTC.

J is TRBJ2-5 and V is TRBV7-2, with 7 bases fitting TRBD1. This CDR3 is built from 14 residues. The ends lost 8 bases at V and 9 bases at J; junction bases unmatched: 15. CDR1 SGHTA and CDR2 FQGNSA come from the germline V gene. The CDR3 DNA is TGTGCCAGCTCCCCGGGACAGCAAATTGGCGCCCAGTACTTC. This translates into CASSPGQQIGAQYF. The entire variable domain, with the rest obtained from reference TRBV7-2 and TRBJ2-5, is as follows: GAGVSQSPSNKVTEKGKDVELRCDPISGHTALYWYRQSLGQGLEFLIYFQGNSAPDKSGLPSDRFSAERTGGSVSTLTIQRTQQEDSAVYLCASSPGQQIGAQYFGPGTRLLVL.

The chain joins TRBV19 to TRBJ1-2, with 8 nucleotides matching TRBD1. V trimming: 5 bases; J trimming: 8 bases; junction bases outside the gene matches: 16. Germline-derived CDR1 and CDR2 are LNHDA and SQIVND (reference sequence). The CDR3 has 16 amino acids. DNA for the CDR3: TGTGCCAGTAGTGAACAGGGGGGACTCGAGGCGGCGGGCTACACCTTC. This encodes CASSEQGGLEAAGYTF.

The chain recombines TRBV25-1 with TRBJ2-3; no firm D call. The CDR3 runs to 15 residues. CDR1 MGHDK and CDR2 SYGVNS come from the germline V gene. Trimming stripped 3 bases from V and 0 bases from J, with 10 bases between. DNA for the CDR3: TGTGCCAGCAGTGAGTACAGAACTAGCACAGATACGCAGTATTTT. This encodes CASSEYRTSTDTQYF. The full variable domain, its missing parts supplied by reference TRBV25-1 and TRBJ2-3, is EADIYQTPRYLVIGTGKKITLECSQTMGHDKMYWYQQDPGMELHLIHYSYGVNSTEKGDLSSESTVSRIRTEHFPLTLESARPSHTSQYLCASSEYRTSTDTQYFGPGTRLTVL.

CDR3 bases: TGCGCCAGCAAGGGGGCAGATATCTACGAGCAGTACTTC. This gives the protein CASKGADIYEQYF. This rearrangement joins TRBV10-2 to TRBJ2-7, with 7 bases fitting TRBD1. Germline lookup yields CDR1 WSHSY and CDR2 SAAADI. The CDR3 runs to 13 residues. The V segment lost 7 bases and the J segment 3 bases; nucleotides outside the gene matches: 6.

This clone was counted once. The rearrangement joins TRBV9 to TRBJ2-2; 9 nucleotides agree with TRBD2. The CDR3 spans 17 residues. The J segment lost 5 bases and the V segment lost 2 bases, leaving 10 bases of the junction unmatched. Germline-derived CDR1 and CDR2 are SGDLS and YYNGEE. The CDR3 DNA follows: TGTGCCAGCAGCGTTTCCACCCCCGCGGGAGGGACCGGGGAGCTGTTTTTT. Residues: CASSVSTPAGGTGELFF. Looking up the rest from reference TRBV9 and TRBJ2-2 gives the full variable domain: DSGVTQTPKHLITATGQRVTLRCSPRSGDLSVYWYQQSLDQGLQFLIQYYNGEERAKGNILERFSAQQFPDLHSELNLSSLELGDSALYFCASSVSTPAGGTGELFFGEGSRLTVL.

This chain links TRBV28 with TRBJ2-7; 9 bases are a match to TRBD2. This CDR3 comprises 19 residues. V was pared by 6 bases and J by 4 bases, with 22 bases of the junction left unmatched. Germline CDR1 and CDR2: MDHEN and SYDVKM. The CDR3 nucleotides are TGTGCCAGCAGACCAAAAAAGGCGAATAGCGGGAGAGACGGGTACGAGCAGTACTTC. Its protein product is CASRPKKANSGRDGYEQYF.

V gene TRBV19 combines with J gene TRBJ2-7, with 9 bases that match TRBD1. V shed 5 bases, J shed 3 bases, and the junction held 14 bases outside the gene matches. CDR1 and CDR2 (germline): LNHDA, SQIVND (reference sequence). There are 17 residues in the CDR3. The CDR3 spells CASSVHSGTGNLYEQYF. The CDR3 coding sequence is TGTGCCAGTAGTGTTCATTCCGGGACAGGGAATCTCTACGAGCAGTACTTC.

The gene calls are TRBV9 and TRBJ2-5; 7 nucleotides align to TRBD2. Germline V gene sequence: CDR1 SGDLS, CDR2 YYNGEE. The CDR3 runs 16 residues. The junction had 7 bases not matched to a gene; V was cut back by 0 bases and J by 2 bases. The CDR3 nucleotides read TGTGCCAGCAGCGTAGGATCCGGGAGGCAGCAAGAGACCCAGTACTTC. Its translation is CASSVGSGRQQETQYF.

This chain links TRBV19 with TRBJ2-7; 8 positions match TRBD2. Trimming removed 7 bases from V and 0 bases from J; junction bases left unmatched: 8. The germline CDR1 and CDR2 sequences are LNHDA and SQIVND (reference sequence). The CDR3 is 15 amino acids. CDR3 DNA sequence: TGTGCCAGTACCCCGGGAGGGGACCTCTCCTACGAGCAGTACTTC. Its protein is CASTPGGDLSYEQYF.

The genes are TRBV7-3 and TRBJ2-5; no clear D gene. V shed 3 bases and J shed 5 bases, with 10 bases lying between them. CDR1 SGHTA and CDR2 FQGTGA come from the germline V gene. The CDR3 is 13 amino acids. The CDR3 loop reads CASSLEYRETQYF. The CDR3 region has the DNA TGTGCCAGCAGCTTGGAGTATCGGGAGACCCAGTACTTC.